These T cell receptor beta chains were read from a single sample in a study of beta chain features in type 1 diabetes. TCRdb keeps only in-frame clones here, not all; method: immunoSEQ multiplex PCR. The repertoire consists of 850,000 to 900,000 clones, with roughly 15% occurring once and the leading ten covering 0.02% to 0.025%. Sequences were obtained from naive CD4+ T cells from blood. These receptors all stem from a woman under 30 in good health. Each CDR3 is given with its conserved first and last residue. A D gene is named only where the DNA matches it firmly. Expanded clones get a size class; other rows say once, few or many, or leave the size out.

j_call	v_call	d_call	clone_size	cdr3_length	cdr3_aa	cdr3_nt
TRBJ2-6	TRBV14	NA	NA	16	CASSQGFGSGANVLTF	TGTGCCAGCAGCCAAGGTTTTGGTTCTGGGGCCAACGTCCTGACTTTC
TRBJ2-5	TRBV19	NA	NA	16	CASTGSGAQGWETQYF	TGTGCCAGTACTGGATCGGGGGCCCAAGGGTGGGAGACCCAGTACTTC
TRBJ2-7	TRBV7-2	TRBD2	NA	17	CASSEVGTSVLRGEQYF	TGTGCCAGCAGCGAAGTCGGGACTAGCGTCCTGAGGGGGGAGCAGTACTTC
TRBJ2-4	TRBV29-1	TRBD2	NA	12	CSVEREKNIQYF	TGCAGCGTTGAGCGGGAGAAAAACATTCAGTACTTC
TRBJ2-7	TRBV10-3	NA	NA	12	CAISDHSYEQYF	TGTGCCATCAGTGATCATAGCTACGAGCAGTACTTC
TRBJ2-7	TRBV7-9	NA	NA	17	CASSLVSMGQARYEQYF	TGTGCCAGCAGCTTAGTCAGCATGGGGCAGGCCCGATACGAGCAGTACTTC
TRBJ2-1	TRBV23-1	NA	NA	15	CASSQRGLVLNEQFF	TGCGCCAGCAGTCAAAGGGGTTTAGTTCTCAATGAGCAGTTCTTC
TRBJ2-1	TRBV28	TRBD1	few	16	CASKLGGTGRINEQFF	TGTGCCAGCAAATTGGGCGGGACAGGGCGAATCAATGAGCAGTTCTTC
TRBJ2-3	TRBV27	NA	NA	14	CASSLSAGTDTQYF	TGTGCCAGCAGTTTATCCGCAGGGACAGATACGCAGTATTTT
TRBJ2-1	TRBV29-1	NA	few	12	CSVAPASNEQFF	TGCAGCGTTGCCCCAGCGTCGAATGAGCAGTTCTTC
TRBJ2-2	TRBV5-6	TRBD2	few	17	CASSLGTSGANTGELFF	TGTGCCAGCAGCTTGGGGACTAGCGGGGCGAACACCGGGGAGCTGTTTTTT
TRBJ2-7	TRBV7-9	NA	NA	15	CASSLNLGRDYEQYF	TGTGCCAGCAGCCTAAATCTAGGCAGAGACTACGAGCAGTACTTC
TRBJ2-7	TRBV28	TRBD1	NA	13	CASSRQGPYEQYF	TGTGCCAGCAGCAGACAGGGACCCTACGAGCAGTACTTC
TRBJ2-2	TRBV18	NA	NA	16	CASSPMSSENTGELFF	TGTGCCAGCTCACCAATGTCTAGCGAGAACACCGGGGAGCTGTTTTTT
TRBJ1-1	TRBV9	NA	NA	14	CASSPAGMNTEAFF	TGTGCCAGCAGCCCGGCAGGTATGAACACTGAAGCTTTCTTT
TRBJ2-1	TRBV7-3	NA	few	15	CASSPGRTGYNEQFF	TGTGCCAGCAGCCCCGGTCGGACGGGATACAATGAGCAGTTCTTC
TRBJ1-1	TRBV6-1	NA	NA	13	CASSERGRTEAFF	TGTGCCAGCAGTGAGAGGGGACGGACTGAAGCTTTCTTT
TRBJ2-2	TRBV10-3	NA	NA	14	CAISERGNTGELFF	TGTGCCATCAGTGAGCGGGGGAACACCGGGGAGCTGTTTTTT
TRBJ2-2	TRBV7-3	NA	NA	14	CASSLDYYTGELFF	TGTGCCAGCAGCTTAGACTACTACACCGGGGAGCTGTTTTTT
TRBJ2-7	TRBV27	TRBD1	once	12	CASSRQGTEQYF	TGTGCCAGCAGCCGACAGGGGACCGAGCAGTACTTC
TRBJ1-1	TRBV10-3	NA	few	12	CAISESQGSAFF	TGTGCCATCAGTGAGTCACAGGGCTCAGCTTTCTTT
TRBJ2-1	TRBV7-2	TRBD1	NA	16	CASSLGQFSSYNEQFF	TGTGCCAGCAGCTTGGGACAGTTCAGCTCCTACAATGAGCAGTTCTTC
TRBJ1-5	TRBV13	NA	NA	17	CASSLGWGRPGNQPQHF	TGTGCCAGCAGCTTAGGATGGGGCCGACCGGGCAATCAGCCCCAGCATTTT
TRBJ2-1	TRBV27	TRBD1	NA	15	CASSLTGGAYNEQFF	TGTGCCAGCAGTCTGACAGGGGGAGCCTACAATGAGCAGTTCTTC
TRBJ2-1	TRBV19	TRBD2	few	17	CASTGLAGGPGYNEQFF	TGTGCCAGTACGGGACTAGCGGGAGGGCCGGGCTACAATGAGCAGTTCTTC
TRBJ2-1	TRBV7-9	NA	NA	14	CASTRGSSYNEQFF	TGTGCCAGCACCCGGGGAAGCTCCTACAATGAGCAGTTCTTC
TRBJ2-1	TRBV19	TRBD2	few	13	CASSRGLANEQFF	TGTGCCAGTAGTAGGGGACTAGCCAATGAGCAGTTCTTC
TRBJ2-1	TRBV4-3	TRBD2	few	16	CASSQAWEGGDNEQFF	TGCGCCAGCAGCCAAGCCTGGGAGGGAGGAGACAATGAGCAGTTCTTC
TRBJ1-2	TRBV2	NA	NA	15	CASSEMAAGVYGYTF	TGTGCCAGCAGTGAAATGGCAGCCGGGGTCTATGGCTACACCTTC
TRBJ2-5	TRBV27	NA	NA	12	CASSFNGETQYF	TGTGCCAGCAGTTTCAATGGGGAGACCCAGTACTTC
TRBJ2-3	TRBV4-1	TRBD1	NA	14	CASSRQGSVDTQYF	TGCGCCAGCAGCCGACAGGGTTCGGTGGATACGCAGTATTTT
TRBJ2-7	TRBV10-3	TRBD2	NA	14	CAIRTGPSGREQYF	TGTGCCATCAGGACAGGTCCTAGCGGGAGAGAGCAGTACTTC
TRBJ2-5	TRBV5-6	TRBD2	NA	16	CASSFTSGSLRETQYF	TGTGCCAGCAGCTTTACTAGCGGGAGCCTTCGCGAGACCCAGTACTTC
TRBJ1-2	TRBV6-6	TRBD1	NA	14	CASSYGTGRYGYTF	TGTGCCAGCAGTTACGGGACAGGGCGTTATGGCTACACCTTC
TRBJ2-2	TRBV5-4	TRBD2	NA	18	CASSLGGRLAGVNGELFF	TGTGCCAGCAGCTTGGGGGGTCGGCTAGCGGGAGTAAACGGGGAGCTGTTTTTT
TRBJ2-3	TRBV21-1	NA	many	16	CASRDRGCLNKDTQYF	TGTGCCAGCAGAGACAGGGGATGCTTGAACAAAGATACGCAGTATTTT
TRBJ2-3	TRBV4-2	TRBD2	NA	16	CASSQDGLAGTDTQYF	TGTGCCAGCAGCCAAGATGGACTAGCGGGCACAGATACGCAGTATTTT
TRBJ1-2	TRBV5-6	NA	few	12	CASSLVGRGYTF	TGTGCCAGCAGCTTGGTGGGCAGGGGCTACACCTTC
TRBJ2-7	TRBV5-4	NA	few	15	CASSLGGGQSYEQYF	TGTGCCAGCAGCTTGGGTGGCGGACAGTCTTACGAGCAGTACTTC